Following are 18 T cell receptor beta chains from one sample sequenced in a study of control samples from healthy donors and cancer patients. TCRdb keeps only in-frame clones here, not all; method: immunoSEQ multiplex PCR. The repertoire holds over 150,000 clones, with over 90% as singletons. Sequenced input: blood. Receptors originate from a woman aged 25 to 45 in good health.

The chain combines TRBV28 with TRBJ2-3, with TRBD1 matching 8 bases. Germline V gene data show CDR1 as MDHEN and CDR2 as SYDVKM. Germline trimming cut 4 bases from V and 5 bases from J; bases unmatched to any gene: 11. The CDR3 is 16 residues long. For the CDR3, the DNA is TGTGCCAGCAGTTCAGCGACAGGGGCCGATCAAGATACGCAGTATTTT. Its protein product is CASSSATGADQDTQYF.

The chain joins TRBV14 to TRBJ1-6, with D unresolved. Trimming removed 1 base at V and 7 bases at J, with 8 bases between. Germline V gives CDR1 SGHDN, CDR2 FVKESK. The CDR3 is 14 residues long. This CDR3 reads CASSQVYGNSPLHF. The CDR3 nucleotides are TGTGCCAGCAGCCAAGTTTATGGAAATTCACCCCTCCACTTT.

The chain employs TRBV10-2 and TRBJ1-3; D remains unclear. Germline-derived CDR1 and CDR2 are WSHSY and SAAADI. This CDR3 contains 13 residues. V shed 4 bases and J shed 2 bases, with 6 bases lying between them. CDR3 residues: CASSVGTGNTIYF. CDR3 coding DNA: TGCGCCAGCAGTGTAGGGACTGGAAACACCATATATTTT.

In DNA form, the CDR3 reads TGTGCCAGCAGCTTAGGAGGGGGGTTTGACTACGAGCAGTACTTC. This sequence encodes CASSLGGGFDYEQYF. The chain combines TRBV13 with TRBJ2-7, with D possibly called TRBD1 or TRBD2 (6 bases each). Looked up from germline, CDR1 is PRHDT and CDR2 is FYEKMQ (reference sequence). Trimming removed 0 bases at V and 3 bases at J, with 12 bases between. The length of the CDR3 is 15 residues.

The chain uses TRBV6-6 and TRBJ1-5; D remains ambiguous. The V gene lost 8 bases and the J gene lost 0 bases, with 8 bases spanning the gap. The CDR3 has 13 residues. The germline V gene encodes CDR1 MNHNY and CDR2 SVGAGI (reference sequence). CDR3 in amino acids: CASAPTSNQPQHF. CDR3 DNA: TGTGCCAGCGCTCCAACTAGCAATCAGCCCCAGCATTTT.

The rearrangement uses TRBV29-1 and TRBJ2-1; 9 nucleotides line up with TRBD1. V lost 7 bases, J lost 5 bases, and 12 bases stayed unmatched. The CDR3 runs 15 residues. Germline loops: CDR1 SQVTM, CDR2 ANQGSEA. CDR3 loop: CSAPGRGTGHNEQFF. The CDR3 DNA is TGCAGCGCCCCAGGGCGTGGGACAGGGCACAATGAGCAGTTCTTC.

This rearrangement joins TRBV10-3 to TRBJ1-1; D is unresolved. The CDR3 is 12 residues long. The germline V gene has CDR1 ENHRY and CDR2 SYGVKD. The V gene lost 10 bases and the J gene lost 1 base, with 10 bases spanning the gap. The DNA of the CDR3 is TGTGCCACCCGGACGGGGAACACTGAAGCTTTCTTT. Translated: CATRTGNTEAFF.

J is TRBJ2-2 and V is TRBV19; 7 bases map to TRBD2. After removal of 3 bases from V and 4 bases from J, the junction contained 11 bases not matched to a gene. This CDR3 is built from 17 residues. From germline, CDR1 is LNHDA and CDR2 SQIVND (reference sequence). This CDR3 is CASSIGGGSWSTGELFF. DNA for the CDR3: TGTGCCAGTAGTATTGGAGGCGGGAGTTGGAGCACCGGGGAGCTGTTTTTT.

The DNA of the CDR3 is TGTGCCAGCAGTCCCCCGCCGGGCCGCCTGGGTTACGAGCAGTACTTC. Translation: CASSPPPGRLGYEQYF. This chain connects TRBV28 to TRBJ2-7; D remains unclear. Germline V gene sequence: CDR1 MDHEN, CDR2 SYDVKM. V was trimmed by 5 bases and J by 4 bases, leaving 21 bases between them. The CDR3 covers 16 residues. The variable domain in full, completed from reference TRBV28 and TRBJ2-7, reads DVKVTQSSRYLVKRTGEKVFLECVQDMDHENMFWYRQDPGLGLRLIYFSYDVKMKEKGDIPEGYSVSREKKERFSLILESASTNQTSMYLCASSPPPGRLGYEQYFGPGTRLTVT.

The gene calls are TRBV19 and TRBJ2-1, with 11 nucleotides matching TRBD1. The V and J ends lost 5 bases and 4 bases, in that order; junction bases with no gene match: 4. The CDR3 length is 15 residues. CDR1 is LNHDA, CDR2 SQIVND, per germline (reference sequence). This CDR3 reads CASSWDRGEYNEQFF. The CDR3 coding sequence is TGTGCCAGTAGTTGGGACAGGGGGGAATACAATGAGCAGTTCTTC.

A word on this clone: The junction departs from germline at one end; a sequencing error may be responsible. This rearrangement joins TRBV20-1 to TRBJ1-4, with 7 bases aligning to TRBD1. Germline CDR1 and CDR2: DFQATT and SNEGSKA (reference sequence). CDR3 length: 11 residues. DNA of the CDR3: TGCAGTGCTAGAGTCCAGGGGGGGTTCGGGTTT. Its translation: CSARVQGGFGF.

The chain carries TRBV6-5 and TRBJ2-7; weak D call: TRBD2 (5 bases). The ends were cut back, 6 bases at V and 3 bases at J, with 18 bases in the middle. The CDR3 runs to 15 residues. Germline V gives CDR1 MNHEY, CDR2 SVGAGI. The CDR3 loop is CASSHRGRADYEQYF. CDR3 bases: TGTGCCAGCAGCCACCGAGGGCGGGCCGACTACGAGCAGTACTTC.

The DNA for the CDR3 is TGTGCCAGCATTCCCGCAGCATATAGCAATCAGCCCCAGCATTTT. Encoded protein: CASIPAAYSNQPQHF. V gene TRBV28 combines with J gene TRBJ1-5; D not resolved. V gave up 7 bases and J gave up 0 bases, with 13 bases separating them. The germline gives CDR1 MDHEN, CDR2 SYDVKM. This CDR3 spans 15 amino acids. The full variable domain, its missing parts supplied by reference TRBV28 and TRBJ1-5, is DVKVTQSSRYLVKRTGEKVFLECVQDMDHENMFWYRQDPGLGLRLIYFSYDVKMKEKGDIPEGYSVSREKKERFSLILESASTNQTSMYLCASIPAAYSNQPQHFGDGTRLSIL.

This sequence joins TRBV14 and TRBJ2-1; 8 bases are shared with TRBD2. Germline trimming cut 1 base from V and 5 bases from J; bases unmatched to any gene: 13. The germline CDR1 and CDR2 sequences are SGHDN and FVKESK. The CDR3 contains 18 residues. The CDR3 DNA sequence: TGTGCCAGCAGCCAAGGGCCCTCCAGCGGGAGAGGCCACAATGAGCAGTTCTTC. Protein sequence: CASSQGPSSGRGHNEQFF.

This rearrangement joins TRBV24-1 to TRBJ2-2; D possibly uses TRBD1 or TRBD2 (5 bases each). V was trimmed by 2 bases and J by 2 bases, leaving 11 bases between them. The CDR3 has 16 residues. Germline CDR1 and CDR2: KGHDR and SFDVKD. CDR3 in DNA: TGTGCCACCAGTGATTCCGGGGCCGCAAACACCGGGGAGCTGTTTTTT. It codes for CATSDSGAANTGELFF.

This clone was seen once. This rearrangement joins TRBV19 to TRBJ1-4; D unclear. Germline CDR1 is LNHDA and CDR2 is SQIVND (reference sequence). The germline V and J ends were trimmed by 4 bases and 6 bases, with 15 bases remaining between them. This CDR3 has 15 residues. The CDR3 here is CASSTEDSADEKLFF. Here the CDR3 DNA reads TGTGCCAGTAGTACGGAAGATTCGGCGGATGAAAAACTGTTTTTT.

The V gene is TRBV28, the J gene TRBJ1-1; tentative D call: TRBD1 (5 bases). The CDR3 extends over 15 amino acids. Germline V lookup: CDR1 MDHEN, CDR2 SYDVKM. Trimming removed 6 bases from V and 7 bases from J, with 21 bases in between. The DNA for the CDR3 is TGTGCCAGCAGCACAGGTAGGGACGGCAGTCTTGAAGCTTTCTTT. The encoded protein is CASSTGRDGSLEAFF.

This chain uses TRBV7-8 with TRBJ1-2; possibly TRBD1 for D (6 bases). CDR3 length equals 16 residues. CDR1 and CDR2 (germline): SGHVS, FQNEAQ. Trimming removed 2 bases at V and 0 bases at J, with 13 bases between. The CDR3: CASSLYRQAANYGYTF. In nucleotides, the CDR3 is TGTGCCAGCAGCTTATACCGACAGGCAGCTAACTATGGCTACACCTTC.